Each of the 31 T cell receptor beta chains below was sequenced from the same sample in a study of control samples from healthy donors and cancer patients. Sequencing used immunoSEQ multiplex PCR; TCRdb keeps in-frame clones, though not all of them. The table lists 150,000 to 200,000 clones, 90% to 95% of them singletons. Sequencing was performed on blood. These receptors came from a woman in her twenties or thirties in good health.

V usage is TRBV7-9 and J usage is TRBJ1-2, with 9 bases identical to TRBD1. Trimming at V came to 4 bases and at J to 2 bases, leaving 8 bases not matched to a gene. The CDR3 length is 16 residues. Germline CDR1 SEHNR, CDR2 FQNEAQ (reference sequence). The CDR3 sequence: CASSYEPGQGNYGYTF. The CDR3 coding sequence is TGTGCCAGCAGCTACGAGCCGGGACAGGGAAACTATGGCTACACCTTC.

The chain links TRBV27 to TRBJ1-6; a possible D gene is TRBD1 (5 bases). V was trimmed by 5 bases and J by 7 bases, leaving 9 bases between them. CDR3 length: 13 residues. Germline CDR1 reads MNHEY; CDR2 reads SMNVEV (reference sequence). The chain's CDR3 is CASSQGSNSPLHF. The CDR3 DNA is TGTGCCAGCAGTCAGGGCTCAAATTCACCCCTCCACTTT.

V and J are TRBV5-6 and TRBJ2-7, with TRBD1 matching over 9 bases. This CDR3 comprises 13 residues. V shed 3 bases, J shed 3 bases, and the junction held 1 base outside the gene matches. The germline V gene has CDR1 SGHDT and CDR2 YYEEEE. The CDR3 is CASSSDRGYEQYF. In nucleotides, the CDR3 is TGTGCCAGCAGCTCGGACAGGGGCTACGAGCAGTACTTC.

The chain is built from TRBV18 and TRBJ2-5; tentatively, D is TRBD1 or TRBD2 (5 bases each). CDR1 is KGHSH and CDR2 is LQKENI in the germline V gene. This CDR3 region has 14 residues. Trimming cost V 2 bases and J 2 bases, with 9 bases left between them. The CDR3 DNA sequence: TGTGCCAGCTCACCAGGGGGAAGTCAAGAGACCCAGTACTTC. Translated: CASSPGGSQETQYF.

On this clone: This CDR3 is also generated by other DNA sequences in the sample. The chain couples TRBV2 to TRBJ1-1; D might be TRBD1 (5 bases). V was clipped by 1 base and J by 4 bases, with 7 bases between them. CDR3 length: 13 amino acids. Looked up from germline, CDR1 is SNHLY and CDR2 is FYNNEI. Here the CDR3 reads CASSEEGLTEAFF. The CDR3, as DNA: TGTGCCAGCAGTGAAGAGGGGCTCACTGAAGCTTTCTTT.

This chain uses TRBV7-9 with TRBJ2-4; 7 nucleotides agree with TRBD2. This CDR3 has 14 amino acids. V gave up 1 base and J gave up 7 bases; unmatched junction bases: 4. The germline V gene has CDR1 SEHNR and CDR2 FQNEAQ (reference sequence). CDR3 DNA: TGTGCCAGCAGCTTAGGCTCCGGGGGGAACATTCAGTACTTC. This translates into CASSLGSGGNIQYF. Based on the CDR3 plus reference TRBV7-9 and TRBJ2-4, the full variable domain is DTGVSQNPRHKITKRGQNVTFRCDPISEHNRLYWYRQTLGQGPEFLTYFQNEAQLEKSRLLSDRFSAERPKGSFSTLEIQRTEQGDSAMYLCASSLGSGGNIQYFGAGTRLSVL.

The V gene is TRBV6-2 or TRBV6-3, the J gene TRBJ1-5; a possible D gene is TRBD1 (6 bases). Germline CDR1 reads MNHEY; CDR2 reads SVGEGT. V lost 2 bases and J 0 bases, leaving 8 bases between the germline ends. There are 15 residues in the CDR3. The DNA for the CDR3 is TGTGCCAGCAGTTACCGGGACACTAGCAATCAGCCCCAGCATTTT. This sequence encodes CASSYRDTSNQPQHF.

On this clone itself: Other nucleotide sequences in the sample specify the same CDR3. The chain carries TRBV2 and TRBJ2-7; the match to TRBD1 covers 7 bases. This CDR3 is built from 12 residues. Per germline, CDR1 SNHLY and CDR2 FYNNEI. V lost 4 bases to trimming and J lost 3 bases; unmatched junction nucleotides: 0. The CDR3 spells CASSGQGYEQYF. As DNA, the CDR3 is TGTGCCAGCAGTGGACAGGGCTACGAGCAGTACTTC.

The V and J genes are TRBV7-3 and TRBJ2-3, with 8 nucleotides matching TRBD1. Germline V gene lookup returns CDR1 SGHTA and CDR2 FQGTGA. Trimming removed 5 bases from V and 4 bases from J; junction bases left unmatched: 5. The CDR3 is 14 residues long. CDR3 amino acids: CASSARDRSDTQYF. The DNA for the CDR3 is TGTGCCAGCAGCGCACGGGACAGGTCAGATACGCAGTATTTT.

The CDR3 DNA reads TGTGCCAGCAGCTTGGAGGGGGACTATGGCTACACCTTC. This gives the protein CASSLEGDYGYTF. The rearrangement uses TRBV5-6 and TRBJ1-2; possibly TRBD1 for D (6 bases). The CDR3 spans 13 residues. Per the germline V gene, CDR1 is SGHDT and CDR2 is YYEEEE. V dropped 0 bases and J dropped 3 bases, with 6 bases sitting between them.

V gene TRBV28 combines with J gene TRBJ2-7; D uncertain. Germline-derived CDR1 and CDR2 are MDHEN and SYDVKM. Trimming shortened V by 2 bases and J by 1 base, and 9 bases separated the two germline ends. The CDR3 runs 14 residues. The CDR3 loop reads CASSLASRSYEQYF. The CDR3 DNA sequence: TGTGCCAGCAGTTTAGCTAGTCGGTCCTACGAGCAGTACTTC.

The gene calls are TRBV5-1 and TRBJ2-1, with TRBD1 as a possible D gene (6 bases). This CDR3 has 14 residues. CDR1 is SGHRS and CDR2 is YFSETQ in the germline V gene. Deletions cut 4 bases from V and 2 bases from J, with 10 bases between. DNA of the CDR3: TGCGCCAGCAGCATCTGGGACACCTACAATGAGCAGTTCTTC. Its translation is CASSIWDTYNEQFF.

This clone appeared once. This chain links TRBV7-6 with TRBJ1-4, with TRBD1 matching 7 bases. The V and J ends lost 5 bases and 3 bases, in that order; junction bases with no gene match: 6. The germline CDR1 and CDR2 sequences are SGHVS and FNYEAQ. CDR3 length: 15 amino acids. The CDR3 bases are TGTGCCAGCAGCCCTGGACAGGCCTCTAATGAAAAACTGTTTTTT. As protein: CASSPGQASNEKLFF.

This chain links TRBV15 with TRBJ1-6; 7 bases fit TRBD1. V trimming: 5 bases; J trimming: 6 bases; junction bases outside the gene matches: 7. This CDR3 comprises 15 residues. Per germline, CDR1 LNHNV and CDR2 YYDKDF (reference sequence). In DNA, the CDR3 is TGTGCCACCAGCCCGAGGACAGGATCTAATTCACCCCTCCACTTT. It codes for CATSPRTGSNSPLHF. The full variable domain, rest sourced from reference TRBV15 and TRBJ1-6, is DAMVIQNPRYQVTQFGKPVTLSCSQTLNHNVMYWYQQKSSQAPKLLFHYYDKDFNNEADTPDNFQSRRPNTSFCFLDIRSPGLGDTAMYLCATSPRTGSNSPLHFGNGTRLTVT.

Concerning this clone itself: This same CDR3 is encoded by further DNA sequences in the sample. The V call is TRBV12-3 or TRBV12-4, the J call TRBJ2-1, with D tentatively TRBD2 (6 bases). V was clipped by 1 base and J by 10 bases, with 8 bases between them. The CDR3 length is 12 residues. For the CDR3, the DNA is TGTGCCAGCAGTTTAGGAGGGAGGGAGCAGTTCTTC. This translates into CASSLGGREQFF.

This clone was detected only once. The rearrangement links TRBV11-2 to TRBJ2-7; 7 positions agree with TRBD1. CDR1 and CDR2 (germline): SGHAT, FQNNGV. V lost 4 bases, J lost 0 bases, and 6 bases stayed unmatched. This CDR3 has 15 amino acids. CDR3 nucleotide sequence: TGTGCCAGCAGCTCCTACAGGGGCAGCTCCTACGAGCAGTACTTC. It encodes CASSSYRGSSYEQYF.

This chain joins TRBV7-2 and TRBJ2-7; 9 bases line up with TRBD2. The CDR3 loop spans 16 amino acids. Germline CDR1 and CDR2: SGHTA and FQGNSA. Trimming removed 1 base from V and 2 bases from J; junction bases left unmatched: 6. The CDR3 bases are TGTGCCAGCAGCTTAGGAGGGACTAGCCAAACCTACGAGCAGTACTTC. Its translation is CASSLGGTSQTYEQYF. The full variable domain, completed using reference TRBV7-2 and TRBJ2-7, is GAGVSQSPSNKVTEKGKDVELRCDPISGHTALYWYRQSLGQGLEFLIYFQGNSAPDKSGLPSDRFSAERTGGSVSTLTIQRTQQEDSAVYLCASSLGGTSQTYEQYFGPGTRLTVT.

In this sample, this clone turned up once. The chain combines TRBV18 with TRBJ2-5, with D possibly TRBD1 on 6 matching bases. Between the trimmed V and J ends, which lost 1 base and 4 bases, there was a span of 13 bases. Germline V lookup: CDR1 KGHSH, CDR2 LQKENI. This CDR3 comprises 15 residues. CDR3 coding DNA: TGTGCCAGCTCACCACTGGGACAAGGGGGAGAGACCCAGTACTTC. This translates into CASSPLGQGGETQYF.

This sequence joins TRBV7-9 and TRBJ1-2; 7 positions match TRBD1. Trimming at V came to 3 bases and at J to 7 bases, leaving 5 bases not matched to a gene. Germline V gene sequence: CDR1 SEHNR, CDR2 FQNEAQ (reference sequence). This CDR3 comprises 13 residues. The CDR3 region is CASSLRTGVGYTF. The CDR3 nucleotides are TGTGCCAGCAGCTTGAGGACAGGCGTTGGCTACACCTTC.

V gene TRBV7-8 combines with J gene TRBJ2-7, with 7 bases that match TRBD1. This CDR3 is 15 amino acids long. Germline V gives CDR1 SGHVS, CDR2 FQNEAQ. V was clipped by 5 bases and J by 3 bases; unmatched bases: 10. The CDR3 DNA sequence: TGTGCCAGCAGCGACACAGGGGTTGCGGACTACGAGCAGTACTTC. Amino acids: CASSDTGVADYEQYF. The full variable domain, completed using reference TRBV7-8 and TRBJ2-7, is GAGVSQSPRYKVAKRGQDVALRCDPISGHVSLFWYQQALGQGPEFLTYFQNEAQLDKSGLPSDRFFAERPEGSVSTLKIQRTQQEDSAVYLCASSDTGVADYEQYFGPGTRLTVT.

V usage is TRBV6-4 and J usage is TRBJ1-1; D perhaps matches TRBD1 (5 bases). Germline CDR1 is MRHNA and CDR2 is SNTAGT. CDR3 length: 13 amino acids. V was trimmed by 8 bases and J by 1 base, leaving 11 bases between them. The CDR3 loop is CASGETENTEAFF. CDR3 sequence (DNA): TGTGCCAGCGGGGAGACAGAGAACACTGAAGCTTTCTTT.

V and J are TRBV7-3 and TRBJ2-6; D is ambiguous. Per germline, CDR1 SGHTA and CDR2 FQGTGA. Trimming stripped 2 bases from V and 0 bases from J, with 2 bases between. The CDR3 runs 14 residues. CDR3 sequence: CASSLHSGANVLTF. The CDR3 DNA reads as TGTGCCAGCAGCTTACACTCTGGGGCCAACGTCCTGACTTTC.

V and J are TRBV4-1 and TRBJ1-5; D is uncertain. Trimming left V 1 base short and J 0 bases short, with 7 bases between. The CDR3 is made up of 15 amino acids. Germline V CDR1 and CDR2: MGHRA, YSYEKL. The CDR3 here is CASSQAGYSNQPQHF. CDR3 in DNA: TGCGCCAGCAGCCAAGCGGGGTATAGCAATCAGCCCCAGCATTTT.

Concerning this clone: Germline and junction disagree at one end, which may indicate a read error. The chain uses TRBV6-4 and TRBJ2-2; 7 bases agree with TRBD1. In germline, CDR1 is MRHNA, CDR2 SNTAGT. This CDR3 spans 13 amino acids. The CDR3 protein is CVSSDRETGELFF. In DNA, the CDR3 is TGTGTCAGCTCAGACAGGGAGACCGGGGAGCTGTTTTTT.

The CDR3 DNA is TGTGCCAGCAGCAAAGCGCTTTGGAGGAACTATGGCTACACCTTC. Amino acid sequence: CASSKALWRNYGYTF. The J gene is TRBJ1-2, the V gene TRBV21-1. TRBV21-1 is assigned pseudogene status. The CDR3 has 15 amino acids.

The chain employs TRBV5-1 and TRBJ2-2; 10 bases are a match to TRBD2. The V and J ends lost 5 bases and 7 bases, in that order; junction bases with no gene match: 8. Germline-derived CDR1 and CDR2 are SGHRS and YFSETQ. CDR3 length: 15 amino acids. CDR3 nucleotides: TGCGCCAGCAGTCAGAGCGGGGGGGCCGACGGGGAGCTGTTTTTT. Residues: CASSQSGGADGELFF.

DNA of the CDR3: TGCAGCGTTGGGCGGGCAGGGGGCTACTACGAGCAGTACTTC. This sequence encodes CSVGRAGGYYEQYF. V is TRBV29-1 and J is TRBJ2-7; 8 nucleotides align to TRBD1. This CDR3 is 14 amino acids long. After removal of 4 bases from V and 3 bases from J, the junction contained 8 bases not matched to a gene. CDR1 is SQVTM and CDR2 is ANQGSEA in the germline V gene.

This clone was seen more than once but under ten times. V and J are TRBV4-1 and TRBJ2-7; TRBD1 matches 7 bases. This CDR3 contains 13 residues. The ends lost 5 bases at V and 2 bases at J; junction bases unmatched: 3. Germline V gene lookup returns CDR1 MGHRA and CDR2 YSYEKL. The CDR3 region is CASSKDRTYEQYF. CDR3 in DNA: TGCGCCAGCAGCAAGGACAGGACCTACGAGCAGTACTTC.

J is TRBJ2-1 and V is TRBV15; 10 bases agree with TRBD1. CDR3 length: 15 residues. Germline-derived CDR1 and CDR2 are LNHNV and YYDKDF (reference sequence). After removal of 3 bases from V and 7 bases from J, the junction contained 6 bases not matched to a gene. CDR3 residues: CATSRRRDRGNEQFF. The CDR3 bases are TGTGCCACCAGCAGGCGCCGGGACAGGGGAAATGAGCAGTTCTTC.

V usage is TRBV30 and J usage is TRBJ2-5; unclear D gene. The V end was cut by 5 bases, the J end by 1 base, with 11 bases between. The CDR3 has 13 amino acids. CDR1 and CDR2 (germline): GTSNPN, SVGIG (reference sequence). Here the CDR3 reads CAWGVTVQETQYF. Written as DNA, the CDR3 is TGTGCCTGGGGAGTAACCGTCCAAGAGACCCAGTACTTC. The full variable domain, its missing parts supplied by reference TRBV30 and TRBJ2-5, is SQTIHQWPATLVQPVGSPLSLECTVEGTSNPNLYWYRQAAGRGLQLLFYSVGIGQISSEVPQNLSASRPQDRQFILSSKKLLLSDSGFYLCAWGVTVQETQYFGPGTRLLVL.

A single count supports this clone. V and J are TRBV7-3 and TRBJ2-3; D is perhaps TRBD2 (6 bases). The V gene lost 5 bases and the J gene lost 0 bases, with 9 bases spanning the gap. This CDR3 is built from 14 residues. In germline, CDR1 is SGHTA, CDR2 FQGTGA. CDR3 amino acids: CASSPGTSTDTQYF. CDR3 sequence (DNA): TGTGCCAGCAGCCCCGGGACTAGCACAGATACGCAGTATTTT. Filled out from reference TRBV7-3 and TRBJ2-3, the complete variable domain reads GAGVSQTPSNKVTEKGKYVELRCDPISGHTALYWYRQSLGQGPEFLIYFQGTGAADDSGLPNDRFFAVRPEGSVSTLKIQRTERGDSAVYLCASSPGTSTDTQYFGPGTRLTVL.